The 19 T cell receptor beta chains listed next were all sequenced from one sample in a study of early T cells in non-severe SARS-CoV-2 infection. TCRdb independently ran MiXCR on the 5' RACE reads; one entry per CDR3 protein. The top ten hold 5.1% of the sample, which has just over 95,000 distinct CDR3 sequences, approximately 10% seen once. Sequences were obtained from whole blood. The receptors were sampled from an adult who was a healthcare worker with PCR-confirmed SARS-CoV-2 infection or an uninfected control (not recorded which).

The rearrangement links TRBV2 to TRBJ2-3, with D possibly TRBD2 on 5 matching bases. Germline V gives CDR1 SNHLY, CDR2 FYNNEI. Trimming removed 6 bases at V and 0 bases at J, with 10 bases between. This CDR3 has 14 amino acids. CDR3 amino acids: CASSDRTSTDTQYF. In DNA, the CDR3 is TGTGCCAGCAGCGATAGGACTAGCACAGATACGCAGTATTTT. Combining the CDR3 with reference TRBV2 and TRBJ2-3 gives the whole variable domain EPEVTQTPSHQVTQMGQEVILRCVPISNHLYFYWYRQILGQKVEFLVSFYNNEISEKSEIFDDQFSVERPDGSNFTLKIRSTKLEDSAMYFCASSDRTSTDTQYFGPGTRLTVL.

The V call is TRBV2, the J call TRBJ2-2; 7 bases fit TRBD1. The J segment lost 1 base and the V segment lost 4 bases, leaving 0 bases of the junction unmatched. Germline CDR1 reads SNHLY; CDR2 reads FYNNEI. This CDR3 is built from 14 residues. This chain's CDR3 is CASSGTGNTGELFF. The CDR3 DNA is TGTGCCAGCAGTGGGACAGGGAACACCGGGGAGCTGTTTTTT.

Points on this clonotype: Since a much larger clone is just one base distant, this may be a read error. This chain connects TRBV27 to TRBJ1-1; 7 bases are a match to TRBD1. The CDR3 covers 14 residues. Germline CDR1 reads MNHEY; CDR2 reads SMNVEV (reference sequence). The V and J ends lost 6 bases and 1 base, in that order; junction bases with no gene match: 5. Here the CDR3 reads CASRLRTGNTEAFF. CDR3 in DNA: TGTGCCAGCAGATTACGGACAGGGAACACTGAAGCTTTCTTT.

At least ten counts were recorded for this clonotype. The rearrangement uses TRBV20-1 and TRBJ1-1; D unclear. Trimming stripped 1 base from V and 4 bases from J, with 10 bases between. The CDR3 consists of 13 residues. Germline V lookup: CDR1 DFQATT, CDR2 SNEGSKA (reference sequence). The CDR3 coding sequence is TGCAGTGCTAGAGGGGGTTCGGTCACTGAAGCTTTCTTT. It specifies CSARGGSVTEAFF.

This clonotype has more than one count but fewer than ten. This sequence joins TRBV7-9 and TRBJ2-4, with D perhaps TRBD1 (5 bases). Germline V gene lookup returns CDR1 SEHNR and CDR2 FQNEAQ (reference sequence). The CDR3 spans 17 residues. V was pared by 6 bases and J by 0 bases, with 18 bases between. The chain's CDR3 is CASSLGVSAIAKNIQYF. CDR3 nucleotide sequence: TGTGCCAGCAGTCTAGGGGTTTCGGCGATAGCCAAAAACATTCAGTACTTC.

This clonotype was seen ten or more times. The V call is TRBV25-1, the J call TRBJ1-5; the D is unclear. Germline V gene data show CDR1 as MGHDK and CDR2 as SYGVNS. The CDR3 is made up of 13 amino acids. Trimming took off 2 bases at V and 7 bases at J, with 9 bases between the two ends. CDR3 loop: CASSEPSGQPQHF. CDR3 in DNA: TGTGCCAGCAGTGAACCATCAGGCCAGCCCCAGCATTTT.

Many counts were recorded for this clonotype. The chain combines TRBV3-1 with TRBJ2-7; tentatively, D is TRBD1 or TRBD2 (5 bases each). Per the germline V gene, CDR1 is LGHDT and CDR2 is YNNKEL (reference sequence). Trimming took off 6 bases at V and 3 bases at J, with 12 bases between the two ends. The CDR3 is 13 amino acids. The CDR3 DNA is TGTGCCAGCAGAAGGGACGGATTCTACGAGCAGTACTTC. As protein: CASRRDGFYEQYF.

The chain's CDR3 is CASSLAAHGVNNEQFF. CDR3 in DNA: TGTGCCAGCAGTCTGGCGGCCCACGGGGTAAACAATGAGCAGTTCTTC. The chain has TRBV6-5 and TRBJ2-1, with TRBD2 as a possible D gene (5 bases). Germline CDR1 and CDR2: MNHEY and SVGAGI. V lost 5 bases, J lost 5 bases, and 19 bases lay in between. This CDR3 is built from 16 residues.

The V and J genes are TRBV28 and TRBJ1-3; 7 nucleotides match TRBD1. CDR1 is MDHEN, CDR2 SYDVKM, per germline. V shed 7 bases and J 1 base; nucleotides not matched to a gene: 4. This CDR3 is 14 amino acids long. The CDR3 sequence is CASKTGDSGNTIYF. In DNA form, the CDR3 reads TGTGCCAGCAAAACAGGGGATTCTGGAAACACCATATATTTT.

This clonotype has ten or more counts. The gene calls are TRBV14 and TRBJ2-5; tentatively, D is TRBD1 (6 bases). Trimming took off 4 bases at V and 4 bases at J, with 16 bases between the two ends. The CDR3 is 15 residues long. In germline, CDR1 is SGHDN, CDR2 FVKESK. The chain's CDR3 is CASSRMGQAVETQYF. CDR3 in DNA: TGTGCCAGCAGCCGGATGGGACAAGCGGTAGAGACCCAGTACTTC.

The V and J genes are TRBV7-2 and TRBJ1-1; weak D call: TRBD1 (6 bases). V lost 4 bases and J 4 bases, leaving 16 bases between the germline ends. Per germline, CDR1 SGHTA and CDR2 FQGNSA. This CDR3 comprises 15 residues. This CDR3 reads CASSSGGGVGTEAFF. The CDR3, as DNA: TGTGCCAGCAGCTCCGGAGGGGGGGTGGGCACTGAAGCTTTCTTT.

The sample holds a few counts of this clonotype. This chain connects TRBV20-1 to TRBJ1-6; 9 bases are shared with TRBD1. Germline-derived CDR1 and CDR2 are DFQATT and SNEGSKA (reference sequence). The junction had 7 bases not matched to a gene; V was cut back by 0 bases and J by 10 bases. The CDR3 has 15 amino acids. CDR3 DNA sequence: TGCAGTGCTAGAGACTCCGGGACAGGGCGGTCACCCCTCCACTTT. Its protein is CSARDSGTGRSPLHF.

The chain joins TRBV2 to TRBJ2-2, with a tentative D call TRBD2 (5 bases). Germline CDR1 reads SNHLY; CDR2 reads FYNNEI. CDR3 length equals 13 residues. V lost 7 bases to trimming and J lost 4 bases, with 10 bases between them. The CDR3, as DNA: TGTGCCAGCATTGAGAGGGCCACCGGGGAGCTGTTTTTT. This codes for CASIERATGELFF.

This clonotype was detected only a few times. The rearrangement links TRBV20-1 to TRBJ2-2, with D possibly being TRBD1 (6 bases). V was clipped by 3 bases and J by 5 bases, with 10 bases between them. Germline V CDR1 and CDR2: DFQATT, SNEGSKA (reference sequence). The CDR3 covers 13 residues. Here the CDR3 reads CSARGTGTGELFF. DNA of the CDR3: TGCAGTGCTAGGGGCACAGGGACCGGGGAGCTGTTTTTT.

This chain uses TRBV27 with TRBJ1-1; no clear D. The CDR3 runs 14 residues. Per the germline V gene, CDR1 is MNHEY and CDR2 is SMNVEV (reference sequence). With 3 bases removed from V and 3 bases from J, the gap between germline ends came to 11 bases. In DNA, the CDR3 is TGTGCCAGCAGTTTGGGAGACGGGGACACTGAAGCTTTCTTT. Protein: CASSLGDGDTEAFF.

This clonotype appeared many times. This chain joins TRBV28 and TRBJ1-5; D is possibly TRBD1 (5 bases). Per the germline V gene, CDR1 is MDHEN and CDR2 is SYDVKM. With 7 bases removed from V and 7 bases from J, the gap between germline ends came to 32 bases. The length of the CDR3 is 19 residues. The CDR3 loop reads CASTVRSGDSLGVTQPQHF. CDR3 in DNA: TGTGCCAGCACCGTCAGAAGCGGAGATTCGTTGGGGGTTACCCAGCCCCAGCATTTT.

This clonotype was picked up many times. The genes are TRBV18 and TRBJ2-5, with TRBD2 matching over 11 bases. Germline values: CDR1 KGHSH, CDR2 LQKENI. The J segment lost 3 bases and the V segment lost 3 bases, leaving 3 bases of the junction unmatched. CDR3 length equals 15 residues. As DNA, the CDR3 is TGTGCCAGCTCACCGAATAGCGGGGGGGAAGAGACCCAGTACTTC. As protein: CASSPNSGGEETQYF.

This clonotype was counted at least ten times. The V gene is TRBV7-2, the J gene TRBJ2-3; 13 nucleotides match TRBD2. CDR3 length: 15 residues. Per germline, CDR1 SGHTA and CDR2 FQGNSA. Trimming removed 2 bases from V and 8 bases from J; junction bases left unmatched: 4. CDR3 nucleotide sequence: TGTGCCAGCAGCTTACAGGGACTAGCGGGAACTACGCAGTATTTT. This sequence encodes CASSLQGLAGTTQYF.

The chain links TRBV4-1 to TRBJ2-2; D is possibly TRBD2 (5 bases). This CDR3 is built from 16 residues. Looked up from germline, CDR1 is MGHRA and CDR2 is YSYEKL. V was trimmed by 0 bases and J by 5 bases, leaving 13 bases between them. This CDR3 reads CASSQDQRGWTGELFF. In nucleotides, the CDR3 is TGCGCCAGCAGCCAAGATCAGAGAGGGTGGACCGGGGAGCTGTTTTTT.